This T cell receptor beta chain was identified during a study of shared clonotypes between healthy human individuals. Background on the study: The study used three CD4 naive, three CD4 memory, two CD8 naive and one CD8 memory plate per donor.

Only CD45RO-negative cells positively selected for CCR7 counted as naive CD8 cells, so terminally differentiated effector memory CD45RA+ cells were excluded. Participating donors were healthy, HIV-negative adults free of recent acute infections or vaccinations. It was at deep level that the assay was run. Per the original data handling: Filtering was not the same, since immunoSEQ gave junction-only sequences without quality scores. Sequencing was performed with immunoSEQ multiplex PCR; in TCRdb, only in-frame clones are kept and a portion is missing. D and trimming come from the DNA, and the V and J calls and clone size come from that table. The sample records around 2,000,000 clones, 85% to 95% being singletons. This CDR3 is 13 amino acids long. The junction had 7 bases not matched to a gene; V was cut back by 2 bases and J by 9 bases. Germline V gene data show CDR1 as SGHAT and CDR2 as FQNNGV.

Sequenced sample: naive CD8+ T cells sorted from blood. The TCR was taken from a man younger than 30 in good health. The J gene is TRBJ2-7, the V gene TRBV11-2, with 7 bases that match TRBD1. CDR3 sequence reads: CASSLIARQGQYF. The CDR3 DNA sequence: TGTGCCAGCAGCTTAATAGCCCGACAGGGGCAGTACTTC. The variable domain in full, completed from reference TRBV11-2 and TRBJ2-7, reads EAGVAQSPRYKIIEKRQSVAFWCNPISGHATLYWYQQILGQGPKLLIQFQNNGVVDDSQLPKDRFSAERLKGVDSTLKIQPAKLEDSAVYLCASSLIARQGQYFGPGTRLTVT.